The clone carrying this TCR beta chain has ten or more counts. Germline V gene data show CDR1 as SGHNT and CDR2 as YYREEE (reference sequence). The CDR3 extends over 16 amino acids. V was clipped by 0 bases and J by 2 bases, with 13 bases between them. From the PCR reads, TCRdb re-called clones with MiXCR. The sample lists roughly 9,900 clones, approximately 30% occurring once. All patients reached thyroid surgery having received no treatment beforehand. The sample is drawn from a study of metastatic and nonmetastatic thyroid tumors. Across the study: Comparison of repertoires was carried out across blood and tumor or nodule tissue from malignant and benign thyroid patients.

What was sequenced was tumor tissue. This receptor was taken from a male donor with papillary thyroid cancer or a benign thyroid nodule (not recorded which). Some clones in this sample may be carry-over from other donors' samples. V usage is TRBV5-4 and J usage is TRBJ2-3; unclear D gene. The CDR3 protein is CASSLDSGPYTDTQYF. Written as DNA, the CDR3 is TGTGCCAGCAGCTTGGACTCGGGCCCATACACAGATACGCAGTATTTT.